Listed here are 20 T cell receptor beta chains from one sample, sequenced in a study of T cells expressing NK-cell markers. From the 5' RACE reads, TCRdb lists one entry per CDR3 protein and no DNA. The table gives some 600,000 distinct CDR3 sequences; the top ten clones make up 3% to 4.5% of it. The sequencing input was blood T cells: a sorted CD56 or NKG2C T cell subset, CD4+ or CD8+ T cells, or bulk PBMC T cells (not recorded which). The receptors stem from a man in his late teens or twenties in good health.

This chain's CDR3 is CASSLGTGLRTDTQYF. This rearrangement joins TRBV5-6 to TRBJ2-3; TCRdb outputs TRBD1, but without DNA this stays unchecked. The CDR3 loop spans 16 amino acids. CDR1 is SGHDT, CDR2 YYEEEE, per germline.

The rearrangement links TRBV28 to TRBJ2-5; TCRdb's assignment of TRBD1 cannot be checked, as there is no DNA. Germline CDR1 MDHEN, CDR2 SYDVKM. The CDR3 runs to 15 residues. CDR3 protein: CASSLSAGQQETQYF.

The rearrangement uses TRBV6-2 or TRBV6-3 and TRBJ2-7; checking the TCRdb D call of TRBD2 is not possible without DNA. The CDR3 has 13 amino acids. Per germline, CDR1 MNHEY and CDR2 SVGEGT. The CDR3: CASRPTGHYEQYF.

The gene calls are TRBV10-3 and TRBJ1-1; TCRdb picks TRBD1, but there is no DNA to check that call. CDR3 size: 14 residues. Germline values: CDR1 ENHRY, CDR2 SYGVKD. CDR3 loop: CAISEEAPNTEAFF.

CDR3 amino acids: CSASGGRPDTQYF. The chain combines TRBV20-1 with TRBJ2-3; the TCRdb D gene call, TRBD2, has no DNA to confirm it. The CDR3 sequence is 13 residues long. In germline, CDR1 is DFQATT, CDR2 SNEGSKA (reference sequence).

This chain joins TRBV29-1 and TRBJ2-2; TCRdb returns TRBD2, unconfirmable since there is no DNA. CDR1 is SQVTM and CDR2 is ANQGSEA in the germline V gene. The CDR3 covers 15 residues. CDR3 sequence reads: CSVVESKSLTGELFF.

The chain links TRBV5-7 to TRBJ2-7; as DNA is missing, the TRBD1 call by TCRdb cannot be tested. TRBV5-7 is marked as an open reading frame, function uncertain. The CDR3 consists of 16 residues. This chain's CDR3 is CASSLGDRWISYEQYF.

V usage is TRBV10-3 and J usage is TRBJ2-2; TCRdb's D gene call, TRBD2, goes unchecked for lack of DNA. Germline loops: CDR1 ENHRY, CDR2 SYGVKD. CDR3 length equals 14 residues. The chain's CDR3 is CAISPRTDTGELFF.

The chain uses TRBV20-1 and TRBJ2-1. CDR1 is DFQATT and CDR2 is SNEGSKA in the germline V gene (reference sequence). CDR3 length equals 11 residues. The CDR3 spells CSARLIFEQFF.

The genes are TRBV29-1 and TRBJ1-1. This CDR3 spans 13 amino acids. Germline V lookup: CDR1 SQVTM, CDR2 ANQGSEA. Here the CDR3 reads CSAGPNMNTEAFF.

V is TRBV24-1 and J is TRBJ2-3; TCRdb reports TRBD1, a call that lacks DNA to check it against. Germline loops: CDR1 KGHDR, CDR2 SFDVKD. There are 14 residues in the CDR3. The CDR3 sequence: CATSESGVGDTQYF.

The CDR3 region is CAISGSENRDTQYF. The J gene is TRBJ2-3, the V gene TRBV10-3. In germline, CDR1 is ENHRY, CDR2 SYGVKD. The CDR3 has 14 residues.

The J gene is TRBJ2-5, the V gene TRBV10-3; TCRdb's D call, TRBD1, is unchecked because there is no DNA. The CDR3 is 19 residues long. Per germline, CDR1 ENHRY and CDR2 SYGVKD. The CDR3 is CAISSSGREGGHRQETQYF.

This rearrangement joins TRBV20-1 to TRBJ2-2; TCRdb designates TRBD1, a call that cannot be tested without DNA. Germline V gene data show CDR1 as DFQATT and CDR2 as SNEGSKA (reference sequence). This CDR3 comprises 16 residues. This CDR3 reads CSARDLRAANTGELFF.

The chain combines TRBV6-1 with TRBJ2-7; as DNA is missing, the TRBD2 call by TCRdb cannot be tested. The CDR3 contains 14 residues. CDR1 and CDR2 from the germline V gene are MNHNS and SASEGT. The CDR3 loop reads CASSILAADYEQYF.

CDR3 sequence: CASSFLAGGSEQFF. The chain carries TRBV12-3 or TRBV12-4 and TRBJ2-1; the TCRdb call, TRBD2, lacks DNA for checking. This CDR3 comprises 14 residues.

The chain uses TRBV10-3 and TRBJ2-7. CDR3 length equals 13 residues. From germline, CDR1 is ENHRY and CDR2 SYGVKD. This CDR3 reads CAINSADHYEQYF.

The genes are TRBV7-2 and TRBJ2-7; checking the TCRdb D call of TRBD2 is not possible without DNA. The CDR3 runs 16 residues. Germline V CDR1 and CDR2: SGHTA, FQGNSA. This chain's CDR3 is CASSEGLAGESYEQYF.

This chain links TRBV29-1 with TRBJ2-1; as DNA is missing, the TRBD2 call by TCRdb cannot be tested. This CDR3 is built from 15 residues. CDR1 is SQVTM and CDR2 is ANQGSEA in the germline V gene. CDR3 sequence: CSVDTGLDSYNEQFF.

V and J are TRBV12-3 or TRBV12-4 and TRBJ1-1; the TCRdb D gene call, TRBD1, has no DNA to confirm it. This CDR3 is 15 amino acids long. The CDR3 reads CASSSLGHSNTEAFF.